This passage covers 32 T cell receptor beta chains from one sample sequenced in a study of sequential checkpoint blockade in melanoma. The treatment here: randomized to nivolumab then ipilimumab (arm A) or the reverse (arm B). Clones were sequenced by immunoSEQ multiplex PCR, and TCRdb holds only the in-frame ones, with some missing. The table lists around 30,000 clones, under 90% of them singletons. This specimen consisted of CD8+ T cells sorted from blood (inferred from file names), obtained from a patient given nivolumab and ipilimumab in sequence. The receptors were gathered from a human donor with melanoma.

This sequence joins TRBV19 and TRBJ1-2; possible D gene TRBD1, 5 bases. Between the trimmed V and J ends, which lost 5 bases and 2 bases, there was a span of 18 bases. CDR3 length equals 16 residues. Per the germline V gene, CDR1 is LNHDA and CDR2 is SQIVND (reference sequence). CDR3 region: CASSPAVEGLNYGYTF. In nucleotides, the CDR3 is TGTGCCAGTAGTCCCGCCGTGGAGGGGTTGAACTATGGCTACACCTTC.

The chain has TRBV10-1 and TRBJ2-1; 9 bases agree with TRBD2. Germline V gene lookup returns CDR1 WNHNN and CDR2 SYGVQD (reference sequence). The CDR3 consists of 15 residues. After removal of 4 bases from V and 1 base from J, the junction contained 2 bases not matched to a gene. CDR3 sequence: CASSVSGGSYNEQFF. The CDR3 DNA reads TGCGCCAGCAGTGTTAGCGGGGGTTCCTACAATGAGCAGTTCTTC.

This clone appeared a few times. The chain has TRBV30 and TRBJ2-1, with D maybe TRBD2 (5 bases). Between the trimmed V and J ends, which lost 5 bases and 10 bases, there was a span of 15 bases. Germline CDR1 reads GTSNPN; CDR2 reads SVGIG (reference sequence). The length of the CDR3 is 12 residues. The CDR3 DNA reads TGTGCCTGGGGACTCAGACCCGCGGAGCAGTTCTTC. It yields the protein CAWGLRPAEQFF.

The V and J genes are TRBV6-1 and TRBJ2-7; 9 bases match TRBD2. Germline V gene lookup returns CDR1 MNHNS and CDR2 SASEGT. The trim removed 1 base at V and 5 bases at J, leaving 12 bases unmatched. The CDR3 has 17 amino acids. CDR3 protein: CASSEGYPGTSNDEQYF. The CDR3 DNA is TGTGCCAGCAGTGAAGGATACCCCGGGACTAGCAACGACGAGCAGTACTTC.

This clone was seen a handful of times. V and J are TRBV28 and TRBJ2-5; 7 bases align to TRBD2. The CDR3 is made up of 15 amino acids. The V and J ends lost 4 bases and 3 bases, in that order; junction bases with no gene match: 8. Germline CDR1 reads MDHEN; CDR2 reads SYDVKM. The CDR3 DNA is TGTGCCAGCAGTTCCCCGCCGGGGGGTGAAGAGACCCAGTACTTC. It codes for CASSSPPGGEETQYF.

This rearrangement joins TRBV28 to TRBJ2-7; a weak D match, TRBD1 (5 bases). This CDR3 contains 14 residues. V was pared by 5 bases and J by 2 bases, with 13 bases between. Germline values: CDR1 MDHEN, CDR2 SYDVKM. The CDR3 loop reads CASSPYTTAYEQYF. CDR3 DNA sequence: TGTGCCAGCAGTCCCTACACGACAGCCTACGAGCAGTACTTC.

The V and J genes are TRBV2 and TRBJ1-5; D call uncertain. CDR1 SNHLY and CDR2 FYNNEI come from the germline V gene. The CDR3 covers 17 residues. V shed 8 bases and J shed 1 base, with 21 bases lying between them. In DNA form, the CDR3 reads TGTGCCAGCCCCGTCGGACCGGGAGTCGGAAGCAATCAGCCCCAGCATTTT. As protein: CASPVGPGVGSNQPQHF.

This clone occurred a few times. V is TRBV19 and J is TRBJ1-1, with TRBD1 as a possible D gene (6 bases). Germline CDR1 reads LNHDA; CDR2 reads SQIVND (reference sequence). Trimming took off 3 bases at V and 0 bases at J, with 14 bases between the two ends. The CDR3 spans 16 residues. This chain's CDR3 is CASSIWTANLNTEAFF. As DNA, the CDR3 is TGTGCCAGTAGTATCTGGACAGCTAACCTGAACACTGAAGCTTTCTTT.

The CDR3 bases are TGTGCCAGCAGATCTAGCGGGGTTTACAATGAGCAGTTCTTC. Its protein product is CASRSSGVYNEQFF. The chain employs TRBV6-5 and TRBJ2-1, with TRBD2 matching over 9 bases. This CDR3 has 14 residues. The trim removed 6 bases at V and 4 bases at J, leaving 4 bases unmatched. CDR1 and CDR2 from the germline V gene are MNHEY and SVGAGI.

The chain has TRBV2 and TRBJ2-7; 7 bases map to TRBD1. Germline CDR1 reads SNHLY; CDR2 reads FYNNEI. This CDR3 is 14 amino acids long. Germline trimming cut 6 bases from V and 4 bases from J; bases unmatched to any gene: 9. The CDR3 DNA reads TGTGCCAGCAGACTGGGGGACAGCTCTTACGAGCAGTACTTC. This gives the protein CASRLGDSSYEQYF.

On this clone itself: This is likely an artifact of a read error, given a far larger clone one base away. Within the sample, other DNA sequences also encode this same CDR3. V and J are TRBV5-1 and TRBJ2-7, with 10 positions matching TRBD1. V shed 2 bases, J shed 0 bases, and the junction held 14 bases outside the gene matches. There are 19 residues in the CDR3. Germline V gene data show CDR1 as SGHRS and CDR2 as YFSETQ. The CDR3 DNA reads TGCGCCAGCAGCTTTTGGGGGACAGGGGATTATGACGGCTCCTACGAGCAGTACTTC. It encodes CASSFWGTGDYDGSYEQYF.

The J gene is TRBJ2-3, the V gene TRBV5-4; D uncertain. The CDR3 consists of 13 residues. The V gene's germline CDR1 is SGHNT and CDR2 YYREEE (reference sequence). Deletions cut 5 bases from V and 0 bases from J, with 7 bases between. The DNA of the CDR3 is TGTGCCAGCAGATCTAGGAGCACAGATACGCAGTATTTT. Protein product: CASRSRSTDTQYF. The full variable domain, its missing parts supplied by reference TRBV5-4 and TRBJ2-3, is ETGVTQSPTHLIKTRGQQVTLRCSSQSGHNTVSWYQQALGQGPQFIFQYYREEENGRGNFPPRFSGLQFPNYSSELNVNALELDDSALYLCASRSRSTDTQYFGPGTRLTVL.

The rearrangement links TRBV2 to TRBJ2-7, with a weak D call TRBD1 (5 bases). CDR1 and CDR2 (germline): SNHLY, FYNNEI. Trimming removed 7 bases at V and 0 bases at J, with 10 bases between. The CDR3 extends over 13 amino acids. CDR3 amino acids: CASNPTDSYEQYF. The CDR3 nucleotides read TGTGCCAGCAACCCGACAGACTCCTACGAGCAGTACTTC.

This rearrangement joins TRBV6-1 to TRBJ1-3; a possible D gene is TRBD1 (5 bases). Germline V gene lookup returns CDR1 MNHNS and CDR2 SASEGT. The CDR3 loop spans 16 amino acids. Trimming left V 3 bases short and J 0 bases short, with 12 bases between. CDR3 in amino acids: CASSDRDRGSGNTIYF. The CDR3 DNA reads as TGTGCCAGCAGTGACAGGGATAGGGGCTCTGGAAACACCATATATTTT.

This clone was picked up a small number of times. This chain links TRBV19 with TRBJ2-7; the D gene is possibly TRBD1 (5 bases). Trimming took 3 bases from V and 4 from J, leaving 19 bases between them. From germline, CDR1 is LNHDA and CDR2 SQIVND (reference sequence). The CDR3 length is 16 residues. CDR3 nucleotides: TGTGCCAGTAGTATTGGGAAGGGGTTAAGCAGGTACGAGCAGTACTTC. Translated, it gives CASSIGKGLSRYEQYF.

This rearrangement joins TRBV11-2 to TRBJ2-7, with a possible D match to TRBD1 (7 bases). Per the germline V gene, CDR1 is SGHAT and CDR2 is FQNNGV. The ends were cut back, 2 bases at V and 2 bases at J, with 25 bases in the middle. The CDR3 extends over 19 amino acids. DNA of the CDR3: TGTGCCAGCAGCTTATTAGGCTCGCGGGACAGCGTCTTTACCTACGAGCAGTACTTC. Its protein is CASSLLGSRDSVFTYEQYF.

The chain recombines TRBV6-1 with TRBJ2-7; D may be TRBD1 (7 bases). The CDR3 consists of 14 residues. Trimming took off 1 base at V and 2 bases at J, with 9 bases between the two ends. Germline CDR1 and CDR2: MNHNS and SASEGT. The DNA for the CDR3 is TGTGCCAGCAGTGAAGGCAGGGGGGCCTACGAGCAGTACTTC. As protein: CASSEGRGAYEQYF.

Details on this clone: In the same sample, other DNA sequences code for this CDR3. The J gene is TRBJ1-2, the V gene TRBV6-5; 8 bases fit TRBD1. V lost 2 bases, J lost 7 bases, and 3 bases stayed unmatched. The CDR3 loop spans 13 amino acids. The germline V gene has CDR1 MNHEY and CDR2 SVGAGI. CDR3: CASSYGRGLGYTF. CDR3 nucleotide sequence: TGTGCCAGCAGTTACGGCAGGGGGCTTGGCTACACCTTC.

CDR3 nucleotide sequence: TGCGCCAGCAGCCAAGACCCGACAGTGGGGGCTTTCTTT. Protein sequence: CASSQDPTVGAFF. This rearrangement joins TRBV4-3 to TRBJ1-1, with a weak D call TRBD1 (5 bases). Trimming removed 0 bases at V and 11 bases at J, with 13 bases between. Germline V gene sequence: CDR1 LGHNA, CDR2 YSLEER. The CDR3 spans 13 residues.

This clone was counted a few times. The J gene is TRBJ2-7, the V gene TRBV27; D gene uncertain. The CDR3 totals 13 residues. Trimming took off 5 bases at V and 2 bases at J, with 10 bases between the two ends. CDR1 and CDR2 (germline): MNHEY, SMNVEV (reference sequence). For the CDR3, the DNA is TGTGCCAGCAGTCCGAGCCCCCCCTACGAGCAGTACTTC. Translation: CASSPSPPYEQYF.

This clone has a handful of counts. The J gene is TRBJ1-1, the V gene TRBV5-1, with D possibly being TRBD1 (6 bases). The CDR3 is 16 residues long. Germline V CDR1 and CDR2: SGHRS, YFSETQ. V lost 4 bases, J lost 0 bases, and 16 bases lay in between. CDR3 coding DNA: TGCGCCAGCAGCCGCTCCTTGACAGGAATGAACACTGAAGCTTTCTTT. It encodes CASSRSLTGMNTEAFF.

V gene TRBV6-5 combines with J gene TRBJ2-1; 12 bases line up with TRBD2. Trimming at V came to 7 bases and at J to 6 bases, leaving 1 base not matched to a gene. The V gene's germline CDR1 is MNHEY and CDR2 SVGAGI. The CDR3 extends over 13 amino acids. The CDR3 reads CASKGLAGNEQFF. CDR3 bases: TGTGCCAGCAAGGGACTAGCGGGCAATGAGCAGTTCTTC.

The J gene is TRBJ1-1, the V gene TRBV2, with a tentative D call TRBD1 (6 bases). The germline V gene has CDR1 SNHLY and CDR2 FYNNEI. The CDR3 has 13 residues. Trimming removed 4 bases from V and 2 bases from J, with 8 bases in between. The CDR3 protein is CASSGQENTEAFF. In nucleotides, the CDR3 is TGTGCCAGCAGTGGACAGGAAAACACTGAAGCTTTCTTT.

V and J are TRBV2 and TRBJ2-7, with D tentatively TRBD2 (5 bases). The germline V and J ends were trimmed by 7 bases and 5 bases, with 15 bases remaining between them. CDR3 size: 13 residues. CDR1 is SNHLY and CDR2 is FYNNEI in the germline V gene. The chain's CDR3 is CASKRTKDHEQYF. The CDR3 DNA is TGTGCCAGCAAGCGGACCAAAGACCACGAGCAGTACTTC.

This clone was seen more than once but under ten times. This rearrangement joins TRBV5-1 to TRBJ2-7; D remains ambiguous. This CDR3 is 14 amino acids long. CDR1 is SGHRS, CDR2 YFSETQ, per germline. Trimming stripped 1 base from V and 0 bases from J, with 8 bases between. The CDR3 coding sequence is TGCGCCAGCAGCTTGACAGTCGACTCCTACGAGCAGTACTTC. Protein: CASSLTVDSYEQYF.

V is TRBV27 and J is TRBJ1-5; D not certain. The CDR3 is 15 amino acids. Trimming took 4 bases from V and 3 from J, leaving 13 bases between them. CDR1 and CDR2 from the germline V gene are MNHEY and SMNVEV (reference sequence). The CDR3 loop reads CASSSGIIANQPQHF. The DNA of the CDR3 is TGTGCCAGCAGTTCCGGGATCATCGCCAATCAGCCCCAGCATTTT.

The V call is TRBV30, the J call TRBJ2-7; a possible D gene is TRBD1 (6 bases). The germline V and J ends were trimmed by 5 bases and 0 bases, with 8 bases remaining between them. Germline lookup yields CDR1 GTSNPN and CDR2 SVGIG (reference sequence). The CDR3 totals 12 residues. The CDR3 sequence: CAWGDNSYEQYF. CDR3 in DNA: TGTGCCTGGGGGGACAACTCCTACGAGCAGTACTTC.

The V call is TRBV5-4, the J call TRBJ1-3; D is perhaps TRBD1 (6 bases). Germline-derived CDR1 and CDR2 are SGHNT and YYREEE (reference sequence). The CDR3 runs 14 residues. V was shortened by 2 bases and J by 2 bases, with 8 bases between the two germline ends. This chain's CDR3 is CASSLTGPGNTIYF. As DNA, the CDR3 is TGTGCCAGCAGCTTAACAGGGCCTGGAAACACCATATATTTT.

J is TRBJ2-7 and V is TRBV5-6; a weak D match, TRBD1 (5 bases). There are 14 residues in the CDR3. Trimming removed 2 bases at V and 1 base at J, with 10 bases between. The germline gives CDR1 SGHDT, CDR2 YYEEEE. The CDR3 spells CASSFPTGSYEQYF. Here the CDR3 DNA reads TGTGCCAGCAGCTTCCCAACAGGATCCTACGAGCAGTACTTC.

The J gene is TRBJ2-1, the V gene TRBV9; the match to TRBD1 covers 12 bases. The CDR3 has 15 amino acids. Germline assignment: CDR1 SGDLS and CDR2 YYNGEE. Trimming removed 3 bases from V and 8 bases from J; junction bases left unmatched: 6. The CDR3 nucleotides read TGTGCCAGCAGCGCACGGGACAGGGGGCACGATGAGCAGTTCTTC. Amino acid sequence: CASSARDRGHDEQFF.

The chain employs TRBV5-1 and TRBJ2-1; 8 positions match TRBD2. This CDR3 has 16 amino acids. From germline, CDR1 is SGHRS and CDR2 YFSETQ. After removal of 0 bases from V and 4 bases from J, the junction contained 6 bases not matched to a gene. The chain's CDR3 is CASSLAGRGRYNEQFF. CDR3 sequence (DNA): TGCGCCAGCAGCTTGGCCGGGAGGGGACGATACAATGAGCAGTTCTTC. Variable domain in full (rest from reference TRBV5-1 and TRBJ2-1): KAGVTQTPRYLIKTRGQQVTLSCSPISGHRSVSWYQQTPGQGLQFLFEYFSETQRNKGNFPGRFSGRQFSNSRSEMNVSTLELGDSALYLCASSLAGRGRYNEQFFGPGTRLTVL.

DNA of the CDR3: TGTGCCAGCACACCGGTTACAGGGACGTTCACCGGGGAGCTGTTTTTT. Amino acids: CASTPVTGTFTGELFF. The rearrangement joins TRBV28 to TRBJ2-2, with a tentative D call TRBD1 (6 bases). Between the trimmed V and J ends, which lost 7 bases and 4 bases, there was a span of 19 bases. The CDR3 covers 16 residues. The germline V gene has CDR1 MDHEN and CDR2 SYDVKM. Based on the CDR3 plus reference TRBV28 and TRBJ2-2, the full variable domain is DVKVTQSSRYLVKRTGEKVFLECVQDMDHENMFWYRQDPGLGLRLIYFSYDVKMKEKGDIPEGYSVSREKKERFSLILESASTNQTSMYLCASTPVTGTFTGELFFGEGSRLTVL.